The following is a T cell receptor beta chain sequence with its context. The record originates from a study of long-term antiretroviral therapy in people with HIV. A v3.0 immunoSEQ assay was performed at survey level. Some clones are missing from TCRdb's copy, which holds only in-frame ones; the method was immunoSEQ multiplex PCR. The sample lists tens of thousands of clones, 95% occurring once. The CDR3 contains 14 residues. Germline CDR1 is SGHVS and CDR2 is FNYEAQ. V was cut by 5 bases and J by 6 bases, with 11 bases left in between. The V gene is TRBV7-6, the J gene TRBJ1-6; the D is unclear. Sample: unsorted PBMCs, taken 5.3 years after starting antiretroviral therapy. This TCR derives from a man aged 50 or older with HIV. CDR3 DNA sequence: TGTGCCAGCAGCCCTAACGGGTCTAATTCACCCCTCCACTTT. It encodes CASSPNGSNSPLHF. The full variable domain, with the rest looked up from reference TRBV7-6 and TRBJ1-6, is GAGVSQSPRYKVTKRGQDVALRCDPISGHVSLYWYRQALGQGPEFLTYFNYEAQQDKSGLPNDRFSAERPEGSISTLTIQRTEQRDSAMYRCASSPNGSNSPLHFGNGTRLTVT.